This is a list of T cell receptor beta chains from one sample in a study of T-cell reconstitution after alpha-beta-depleted transplantation in children. TCRdb processed the PCR reads anew with MiXCR; each CDR3 protein has one entry. The sample has approximately 210,000 distinct CDR3 sequences, 14% to 15% seen once; the top ten hold less than 15%. The sample consisted of PBMCs from the stem cell graft donor, taken from the stem cell graft. The source is a human donor who donated a stem cell graft to a child with acute lymphoblastic leukemia. CDR3s include the opening cysteine and the closing phenylalanine or tryptophan. The D gene is left open where the match is weak. Where a row states a size, it is once, few, many or the class of an expanded clone; other rows omit it.

v_gene	d_gene	abundance	j_gene	CDR3aa	CDR3nt
TRBV7-6	TRBD2	once	TRBJ2-5	CASTVREGQGETQYF	TGTGCCAGCACCGTTCGGGAGGGCCAAGGAGAGACCCAGTACTTC
TRBV2	TRBD1	NA	TRBJ1-2	CASTRDRARANYGYTF	TGTGCCAGCACCCGGGACAGGGCGCGTGCTAACTATGGCTACACCTTC
TRBV6-6	NA	many	TRBJ1-5	CASSYGGQPQHF	TGTGCCAGCAGTTACGGGGGTCAGCCCCAGCATTTT
TRBV20-1	TRBD2	many	TRBJ2-1	CSAYSGTNEQFF	TGCAGTGCGTATAGCGGGACCAATGAGCAGTTCTTC
TRBV5-1	TRBD1	many	TRBJ1-2	CASSLDRGSYGYTF	TGCGCCAGCAGCTTGGACAGGGGATCATATGGCTACACCTTC
TRBV9	TRBD2	many	TRBJ2-3	CASTFSGSSTDTQYF	TGTGCCAGCACCTTTAGCGGGAGTTCGACAGATACGCAGTATTTT
TRBV27	TRBD1	many	TRBJ1-2	CASSPRQGKINYGYTF	TGTGCCAGCAGTCCCCGACAGGGGAAGATCAACTATGGCTACACCTTC
TRBV29-1	NA	many	TRBJ2-1	CSVDGDEMGQFF	TGCAGCGTTGATGGGGACGAGATGGGGCAGTTCTTC
TRBV19	NA	many	TRBJ2-5	CASSISGLRETQYF	TGTGCCAGTAGTATCTCCGGGCTCCGAGAGACCCAGTACTTC
TRBV20-1	NA	NA	TRBJ1-1	CSARGALGTEAFF	TGCAGTGCTAGAGGGGCCCTAGGCACTGAAGCCTTCTTT
TRBV20-1	NA	many	TRBJ1-2	CSATRAVNYGYTF	TGCAGTGCTACCAGGGCCGTTAACTATGGCTACACCTTC
TRBV30	NA	many	TRBJ1-3	CAWRGVGDTIYF	TGTGCCTGGAGAGGCGTCGGGGACACCATATATTTT
TRBV20-1	TRBD1	many	TRBJ2-3	CSAEQGGDTQYF	TGCAGTGCTGAACAGGGGGGAGATACGCAGTATTTT
TRBV12-3/TRBV12-4	NA	many	TRBJ2-3	CASSRQSTDTQYF	TGTGCCAGCAGTCGGCAGAGCACAGATACGCAGTATTTT
TRBV6-1	TRBD2	few	TRBJ2-7	CASIDGGRAHEQYF	TGTGCCAGCATTGATGGGGGGAGGGCTCACGAGCAGTACTTC
TRBV29-1	NA	many	TRBJ1-2	CSVEQGYGYTF	TGCAGCGTCGAACAGGGCTATGGCTACACCTTC
TRBV5-5	NA	many	TRBJ2-5	CASSLEGVQETQYF	TGTGCCAGCAGCTTGGAGGGAGTCCAAGAGACCCAGTACTTC
TRBV10-3	TRBD2	NA	TRBJ2-7	CAISESTSGRVYEQYF	TGTGCCATCAGTGAGTCGACTAGCGGGAGAGTTTACGAGCAGTACTTC
TRBV29-1	TRBD1	NA	TRBJ2-7	CSVAGTGNYEQYF	TGCAGCGTTGCCGGGACAGGTAACTACGAGCAGTACTTC
TRBV5-6	NA	many	TRBJ2-1	CASSLVRGDEQFF	TGTGCCAGCAGCTTGGTGAGGGGAGATGAGCAGTTCTTC
TRBV27	TRBD1	many	TRBJ1-6	CASSLDPGQVGRNSPLHF	TGTGCCAGCAGTTTAGATCCCGGACAGGTCGGGAGGAATTCACCCCTCCACTTT
TRBV7-2	NA	many	TRBJ2-1	CASSRIWDHNEQFF	TGTGCCAGCAGCCGCATTTGGGACCACAATGAGCAGTTCTTC
TRBV5-1	NA	many	TRBJ2-1	CASSLDNSYNEQFF	TGCGCCAGCAGCTTGGACAACTCCTACAATGAGCAGTTCTTC
TRBV5-1	TRBD1	NA	TRBJ2-5	CASRQGEQETQYF	TGCGCCAGCCGACAGGGGGAACAAGAGACCCAGTACTTC
TRBV12-3/TRBV12-4	NA	many	TRBJ2-6	CASSRRQSGTGANVLTF	TGTGCCAGCAGTCGCCGACAGTCCGGTACTGGGGCCAACGTCCTGACTTTC
TRBV6-6	TRBD1	many	TRBJ2-1	CASSYPRDRMSF	TGTGCCAGCAGTTACCCCCGGGACAGAATGTCGTTC
TRBV30	NA	NA	TRBJ2-7	CAWSDRALSYEQYF	TGTGCCTGGAGTGACAGGGCCCTCTCCTACGAGCAGTACTTC
TRBV5-1	NA	NA	TRBJ2-4	CASKEVENIQYF	TGCGCCAGCAAAGAAGTAGAAAACATTCAGTACTTC
TRBV29-1	NA	many	TRBJ2-7	CSVEETQGGEQYF	TGCAGCGTTGAAGAGACGCAGGGGGGTGAGCAGTACTTC
TRBV11-2	TRBD1	many	TRBJ1-2	CASSLDGYRGGYTF	TGTGCCAGCAGCTTAGATGGGTACAGGGGCGGCTACACCTTC
TRBV11-2	NA	NA	TRBJ2-1	CASSPEDEDSPQFF	TGTGCCAGCAGCCCAGAGGACGAGGACTCACCGCAGTTCTTC
TRBV29-1	NA	many	TRBJ2-1	CSVDRSYNEQFF	TGCAGCGTCGATAGGTCCTACAATGAGCAGTTCTTC
TRBV6-5	TRBD1	many	TRBJ1-5	CASSRTGTRNQPQHF	TGTGCCAGCAGTAGGACAGGGACCCGCAATCAGCCCCAGCATTTT
TRBV5-1	NA	many	TRBJ2-1	CASSLELVNEQFF	TGCGCCAGCAGCTTGGAGCTAGTCAATGAGCAGTTCTTC
TRBV10-3	NA	many	TRBJ2-1	CAISVLGDPLAEQFF	TGTGCCATCAGTGTCCTCGGGGATCCCCTCGCGGAGCAGTTCTTC
TRBV11-2	NA	many	TRBJ2-3	CASRLIGGLASADTQYF	TGTGCCAGCAGGTTAATAGGTGGGCTAGCGTCGGCAGATACGCAGTATTTT
TRBV29-1	NA	many	TRBJ2-1	CSAPGIDEQFF	TGCAGCGCCCCAGGAATTGATGAGCAGTTCTTC
TRBV12-3/TRBV12-4	NA	many	TRBJ2-5	CASSLARPGRETQYF	TGTGCCAGCAGTTTAGCGCGCCCGGGGCGAGAGACCCAGTACTTC
TRBV30	TRBD2	many	TRBJ2-7	CAWQAGGYEQYF	TGTGCCTGGCAGGCGGGAGGCTACGAGCAGTACTTC
TRBV29-1	NA	NA	TRBJ2-3	CSVLGREGADTQYF	TGCAGCGTTCTTGGGCGGGAAGGAGCAGATACGCAGTATTTT
TRBV29-1	NA	many	TRBJ2-5	CSVVLTEETQYF	TGCAGCGTTGTATTGACAGAAGAGACCCAGTACTTC
TRBV11-1	TRBD1	NA	TRBJ1-6	CASSLARPGTAVDNSPLHF	TGTGCCAGCAGCTTAGCAAGACCTGGGACAGCCGTGGATAATTCACCCCTCCACTTT
TRBV6-5	TRBD2	many	TRBJ2-7	CASSYSAFTSGNSYEQYF	TGTGCCAGCAGTTACTCGGCCTTCACTAGCGGGAACTCCTACGAGCAGTACTTC
TRBV20-1	TRBD2	NA	TRBJ2-3	CSARSLRTSGMTNLRTDTQYF	TGCAGTGCTAGATCCCTTCGGACTAGCGGGATGACTAATCTACGCACAGATACGCAGTATTTT
TRBV11-2	NA	many	TRBJ2-3	CASSLRQTTDTQYF	TGTGCCAGCAGTTTAAGACAGACCACAGATACGCAGTATTTT
TRBV5-1	NA	many	TRBJ1-1	CASSLVPRNTEAFF	TGCGCCAGCAGCTTGGTCCCCCGGAACACTGAAGCTTTCTTT
TRBV6-2/TRBV6-3	TRBD1	NA	TRBJ2-2	CAISTGVHGELFF	TGTGCCATCTCAACAGGGGTCCACGGGGAGCTGTTTTTT
TRBV5-1	TRBD2	many	TRBJ2-1	CASSLTSGKKNEQFF	TGCGCCAGCAGCCTGACTAGCGGAAAAAAAAATGAGCAGTTCTTC
TRBV25-1	NA	many	TRBJ1-5	CASSEYGNQPQHF	TGTGCCAGCAGTGAATATGGCAATCAGCCCCAGCATTTT
TRBV6-1	NA	NA	TRBJ2-1	CASSEVRGLFRSYNEQFF	TGTGCCAGCAGTGAAGTCAGGGGCCTCTTTCGCTCCTACAATGAGCAGTTCTTC
TRBV28	NA	many	TRBJ2-1	CAGQTDNEQFF	TGTGCCGGCCAGACAGACAATGAGCAGTTCTTC
TRBV3-1	NA	many	TRBJ1-1	CASSPSGAMNTEAFF	TGTGCCAGCAGCCCTTCAGGGGCAATGAACACTGAAGCTTTCTTT